These T cell receptor beta chains were read from a single sample in a study of blood T cell repertoires in COVID-19. Produced via immunoSEQ multiplex PCR; TCRdb's table is partial and in-frame only. The sample yields hundreds of thousands of clones, 65% to 85% seen once. Sequenced sample: peripheral blood. These receptors were collected from a woman between 45 and 60 years old with acute or convalescent COVID-19. The CDR3 runs from the conserved cysteine through the conserved F or W. D genes are given only for firm matches.

v_gene: TRBV28
d_gene: TRBD2
CDR3aa: CASSFFSGRGYNEQFF

v_gene: TRBV6-6
d_gene: TRBD2
CDR3aa: CASSYSPSGSSYEQYF

v_gene: TRBV9
d_gene: TRBD2
CDR3aa: CASSVEAGGSADTQYF

v_gene: TRBV6-2/TRBV6-3
d_gene: TRBD2
CDR3aa: CASSYPPGTSGRSSYNEQFF

v_gene: TRBV3-1/TRBV3-2
d_gene: NA
CDR3aa: CASSQGVEANQPQHF

v_gene: TRBV24-1
d_gene: TRBD2
CDR3aa: CATSDLLAGGLWELFF

v_gene: TRBV5-6
d_gene: NA
CDR3aa: CASSSRAPGGTGELFF

v_gene: TRBV5-6
d_gene: NA
CDR3aa: CASSFGVLNTEAFF

v_gene: TRBV11-3
d_gene: TRBD2
CDR3aa: CASSLESSGRATGDTQYF

v_gene: TRBV7-2
d_gene: NA
CDR3aa: CASSLDRGGTGANVLTF

v_gene: TRBV10-3
d_gene: NA
CDR3aa: CAISDSGETQYF

v_gene: TRBV18
d_gene: TRBD1
CDR3aa: CASSQTMGQGTNEKLFF

v_gene: TRBV28
d_gene: TRBD1
CDR3aa: CASSDRGQSYGYTF

v_gene: TRBV6-7
d_gene: NA
CDR3aa: CASSDADRRNTEAFF

v_gene: TRBV4-1
d_gene: NA
CDR3aa: CASSQDVRRASSSYEQYF

v_gene: TRBV5-8
d_gene: NA
CDR3aa: CASSLDSLRGTDTQYF

v_gene: TRBV27
d_gene: NA
CDR3aa: CASRGRGGSYEQYF

v_gene: TRBV2
d_gene: TRBD1
CDR3aa: CASRAGTGNTIYF

v_gene: TRBV7-8
d_gene: NA
CDR3aa: CASSLQVSGHYEQYF

v_gene: TRBV11-3
d_gene: TRBD2
CDR3aa: CASSLELAGPRGQETQYF

v_gene: TRBV3-1/TRBV3-2
d_gene: TRBD1
CDR3aa: CASSPYSGQGAREQYF

v_gene: TRBV5-1
d_gene: TRBD1
CDR3aa: CASSLGQGIVEQYF

v_gene: TRBV10-3
d_gene: NA
CDR3aa: CAIRAQGRDYGYTF

v_gene: TRBV11-3
d_gene: NA
CDR3aa: CASSSSTGYEQYF

v_gene: TRBV6-1
d_gene: NA
CDR3aa: CASSEGTQHNYGYTF

v_gene: TRBV19
d_gene: NA
CDR3aa: CASSGESSGANVLTF

v_gene: TRBV7-2
d_gene: NA
CDR3aa: CASSLTGTSNYGYTF

v_gene: TRBV10-2
d_gene: NA
CDR3aa: CASTPAGFYGYTF

v_gene: TRBV28
d_gene: TRBD1
CDR3aa: CASSIPGQIYEQYF

v_gene: TRBV7-2
d_gene: TRBD2
CDR3aa: CASSPTAGGTDTQYF

v_gene: TRBV9
d_gene: NA
CDR3aa: CASSVGEGHGYTF

v_gene: TRBV29-1
d_gene: NA
CDR3aa: CSAPRGSNYNEQFF

v_gene: TRBV28
d_gene: TRBD1
CDR3aa: CASSGQGALLNYGYTF

v_gene: TRBV28
d_gene: TRBD1
CDR3aa: CASSTPTGGANYGYTF

v_gene: TRBV7-7
d_gene: TRBD2
CDR3aa: CASSLLAGGTDTQYF

v_gene: TRBV29-1
d_gene: TRBD1
CDR3aa: CIPPDRTDSPLHF

v_gene: TRBV5-1
d_gene: TRBD1
CDR3aa: CASSSMTGANYGYTF

v_gene: TRBV5-1
d_gene: TRBD1
CDR3aa: CASINTGGGTEAFF

v_gene: TRBV19
d_gene: TRBD1
CDR3aa: CASSFGQAYEQYF

v_gene: TRBV29-1
d_gene: TRBD1
CDR3aa: CSVMRQGALFYGYTF

v_gene: TRBV28
d_gene: TRBD1
CDR3aa: CASSTPRQGGNSPLHF

v_gene: TRBV7-2
d_gene: NA
CDR3aa: CASSPGTLTGELFF

v_gene: TRBV21-1
d_gene: NA
CDR3aa: CASSMIQGASSNQPQHF

v_gene: TRBV5-1
d_gene: TRBD1
CDR3aa: CASSVGGLSNQPQHF

v_gene: TRBV10-3
d_gene: NA
CDR3aa: CAITYDSPNTEAFF

v_gene: TRBV25-1
d_gene: TRBD1
CDR3aa: CASSEGGTGESPLHF

v_gene: TRBV10-1
d_gene: TRBD1
CDR3aa: CAVRGRKNTEAFF

v_gene: TRBV25-1
d_gene: TRBD2
CDR3aa: CASSRLADFQETQYF

v_gene: TRBV29-1
d_gene: NA
CDR3aa: CSSSHTVGGEQYF

v_gene: TRBV24-1
d_gene: NA
CDR3aa: CATSDPRGANTEAFF

v_gene: TRBV5-8
d_gene: NA
CDR3aa: CASSLGLPSSGSPLHF

v_gene: TRBV21-1
d_gene: NA
CDR3aa: CASSRCRGQGAANEKLFF

v_gene: TRBV6-2/TRBV6-3
d_gene: TRBD2
CDR3aa: CASSYSRLAGYFTDTQYF

v_gene: TRBV30
d_gene: TRBD2
CDR3aa: CAWSVLAENYNEQFF